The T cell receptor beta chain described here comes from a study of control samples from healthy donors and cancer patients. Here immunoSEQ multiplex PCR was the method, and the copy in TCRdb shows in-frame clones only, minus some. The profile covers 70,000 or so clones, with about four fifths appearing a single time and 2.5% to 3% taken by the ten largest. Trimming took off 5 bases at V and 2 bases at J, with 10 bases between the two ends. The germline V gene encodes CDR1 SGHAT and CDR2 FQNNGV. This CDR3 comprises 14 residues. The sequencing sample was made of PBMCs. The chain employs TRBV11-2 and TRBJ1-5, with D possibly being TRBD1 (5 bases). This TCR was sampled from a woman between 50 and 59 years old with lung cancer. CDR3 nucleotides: TGTGCCAGCAGCCGGGGGGGTGGCAATCAGCCCCAGCATTTT. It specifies CASSRGGGNQPQHF.